The rows below give T cell receptor beta chains drawn from one sample of a study of response to subunit inactivated influenza vaccine. TCRdb ran MiXCR on the RT-PCR reads and lists one entry per CDR3 protein. The data contain roughly 650,000 distinct CDR3 sequences, 15% to 19% of them singletons. The sample in question was PBMCs from blood, obtained roughly 12 days after vaccination. Receptors were obtained from a man aged 45 to 65 who received an inactivated influenza vaccine. Each CDR3 is given without its conserved first and last residue. D genes are given only for firm matches.

len	v_gene	j_gene	d_gene	CDR3aa
12	TRBV20-1	TRBJ1-5	.	SARLRGQLLPQH
15	TRBV5-1	TRBJ2-1	TRBD2	ASSPMTSGRAYNEQF
11	TRBV5-5	TRBJ1-1	.	ASSFGGGTEAF
13	TRBV18	TRBJ1-5	.	ASSPRGTPNQPQH
12	TRBV20-1	TRBJ1-5	.	SARVGGPRQPQH
13	TRBV5-5	TRBJ1-4	TRBD1	ASSPWDSLVEKLF
13	TRBV4-2	TRBJ2-7	.	ASSQDFGSSYEQY
11	TRBV6-6	TRBJ1-1	.	ASTKGQNTEAF
13	TRBV4-3	TRBJ2-1	TRBD2	ASSQDFGLAAEQF
13	TRBV9	TRBJ2-1	.	ASSVRGESYNEQF
11	TRBV10-3	TRBJ1-1	TRBD1	AISGTGNTEAF
11	TRBV7-9	TRBJ2-7	.	ASKSGAHYEQY
9	TRBV2	TRBJ1-6	.	ASSGNSPLH
13	TRBV5-6	TRBJ1-3	TRBD1	ASRRQGTSGNTIY
13	TRBV12-3/TRBV12-4	TRBJ1-2	.	ASSAGLRGGYGYT
11	TRBV5-1	TRBJ2-6	.	ASSNRAANVLT
16	TRBV7-8	TRBJ2-3	TRBD2	ASSLRRLAGVDADTQY
11	TRBV14	TRBJ1-5	.	ASSEGGGQPQH
14	TRBV5-1	TRBJ1-6	TRBD1	ASSLRDRGEHSPLH
13	TRBV12-3/TRBV12-4	TRBJ2-3	.	ASSPDSLRTDTQY
11	TRBV28	TRBJ2-5	.	ASSRNYQETQY
15	TRBV20-1	TRBJ2-7	TRBD2	SAPPGTSGISSYEQY
11	TRBV3-1	TRBJ2-3	.	ASSHLTVDTQY
11	TRBV12-3/TRBV12-4	TRBJ1-2	TRBD1	ASSLGTGYGYT
14	TRBV5-6	TRBJ2-2	TRBD1	ASSSRTGGNTGELF
15	TRBV4-2	TRBJ2-1	TRBD2	ASSQTGTSGTYNEQF
11	TRBV7-3	TRBJ2-3	.	ASSFTGPDTQY